Each of the 13 T cell receptor beta chains below was sequenced from the same sample in a study of metastatic and nonmetastatic thyroid tumors. TCRdb used MiXCR to call clones anew from the PCR reads. This repertoire shows tens of thousands of clones, around half found once; its top ten account for around a quarter. Patients underwent thyroid surgery, and none had received any treatment before it. Sequenced: tumor tissue. These receptors were obtained from a male donor with papillary thyroid cancer or a benign thyroid nodule (not recorded which). Some clones in this sample may be carry-over from other donors' samples.

The rearrangement joins TRBV13 to TRBJ2-6; D is ambiguous. The length of the CDR3 is 14 residues. With 8 bases removed from V and 1 base from J, the gap between germline ends came to 9 bases. The germline V gene encodes CDR1 PRHDT and CDR2 FYEKMQ (reference sequence). The chain's CDR3 is CASARSSGANVLTF. DNA of the CDR3: TGTGCCAGCGCCCGGTCATCTGGGGCCAACGTCCTGACTTTC. The complete variable domain, with remaining parts taken from reference TRBV13 and TRBJ2-6, reads AAGVIQSPRHLIKEKRETATLKCYPIPRHDTVYWYQQGPGQDPQFLISFYEKMQSDKGSIPDRFSAQQFSDYHSELNMSSLELGDSALYFCASARSSGANVLTFGAGSRLTVL.

CDR3 region: CASSIEDRWYNEQFF. CDR3 DNA sequence: TGTGCCAGTAGTATTGAGGACAGGTGGTACAATGAGCAGTTCTTC. V is TRBV19 and J is TRBJ2-1, with 7 nucleotides matching TRBD1. Germline assignment: CDR1 LNHDA and CDR2 SQIVND (reference sequence). This CDR3 spans 15 amino acids. Trimming removed 3 bases from V and 4 bases from J; junction bases left unmatched: 6.

This clone has just a few counts. V gene TRBV12-3 or TRBV12-4 combines with J gene TRBJ2-7; D call uncertain. With 2 bases removed from V and 3 bases from J, the gap between germline ends came to 5 bases. The CDR3 contains 12 residues. In DNA form, the CDR3 reads TGTGCCAGCAGTTTAACCGGCTACGAGCAGTACTTC. It is translated as CASSLTGYEQYF.

The V gene is TRBV18, the J gene TRBJ2-7, with 7 bases that match TRBD2. The J segment lost 0 bases and the V segment lost 2 bases, leaving 4 bases of the junction unmatched. This CDR3 comprises 15 residues. CDR1 and CDR2 from the germline V gene are KGHSH and LQKENI. The CDR3 protein is CASSPSSGSSYEQYF. DNA of the CDR3: TGTGCCAGCTCACCATCTAGCGGAAGCTCCTACGAGCAGTACTTC. Using reference TRBV18 and TRBJ2-7 for the parts outside the CDR3, the full variable domain is NAGVMQNPRHLVRRRGQEARLRCSPMKGHSHVYWYRQLPEEGLKFMVYLQKENIIDESGMPKERFSAEFPKEGPSILRIQQVVRGDSAAYFCASSPSSGSSYEQYFGPGTRLTVT.

V and J are TRBV5-1 and TRBJ1-2; 7 bases are shared with TRBD1. The CDR3 totals 17 residues. J lost 8 bases, V lost 3 bases, and 19 bases had no gene match. Looked up from germline, CDR1 is SGHRS and CDR2 is YFSETQ. For the CDR3, the DNA is TGCGCCAGCAGCTGGGGCCCCTCCGGACAGGCAAAAGGGGGCTACACCTTC. It specifies CASSWGPSGQAKGGYTF.

The chain employs TRBV3-1 and TRBJ2-6; weak D call: TRBD2 (5 bases). The germline V gene encodes CDR1 LGHDT and CDR2 YNNKEL (reference sequence). This CDR3 has 15 residues. Trimming stripped 0 bases from V and 6 bases from J, with 9 bases between. This chain's CDR3 is CASSQDLREANVLTF. CDR3 DNA: TGTGCCAGCAGCCAAGATCTGAGGGAGGCCAACGTCCTGACTTTC.

About this clone: The sample contains more than one DNA sequence encoding this CDR3. The chain joins TRBV5-1 to TRBJ2-3; D is possibly TRBD1 (5 bases). CDR1 SGHRS and CDR2 YFSETQ come from the germline V gene. Trimming took 4 bases from V and 2 from J, leaving 17 bases between them. This CDR3 contains 16 residues. The CDR3 DNA sequence: TGCGCCAGCAGCCCAGTAGGTGGGGCCATCACAGATACGCAGTATTTT. Its translation: CASSPVGGAITDTQYF.

In its sample, this clone was seen a few times. This chain uses TRBV6-5 with TRBJ2-1; 10 bases map to TRBD1. This CDR3 has 15 residues. Germline CDR1 reads MNHEY; CDR2 reads SVGAGI. After removal of 2 bases from V and 9 bases from J, the junction contained 7 bases not matched to a gene. CDR3 protein: CASSYGGQGSIEQFF. The CDR3 coding sequence is TGTGCCAGCAGTTACGGGGGACAGGGGTCGATTGAGCAGTTCTTC.

This clone has more than one count but fewer than ten. The chain carries TRBV5-5 and TRBJ2-2; D tentatively reads TRBD1 or TRBD2 (5 bases each). V was clipped by 4 bases and J by 4 bases, with 17 bases between them. There are 16 residues in the CDR3. CDR1 and CDR2 from the germline V gene are SGHKS and YYEKEE (reference sequence). Here the CDR3 DNA reads TGTGCCAGCAGCCGTGTGGGGGATGGGGGCACCGGGGAGCTGTTTTTT. Translating it yields CASSRVGDGGTGELFF.

The chain uses TRBV15 and TRBJ1-1; no reliable D call. Germline CDR1 is LNHNV and CDR2 is YYDKDF (reference sequence). V was cut by 1 base and J by 1 base, with 4 bases left in between. CDR3 length: 13 amino acids. The DNA for the CDR3 is TGTGCCACCAGCAGAGTTCGGAACACTGAAGCTTTCTTT. It encodes CATSRVRNTEAFF.

The rearrangement uses TRBV4-1 and TRBJ2-7, with D tentatively TRBD1 (6 bases). V was cut by 0 bases and J by 5 bases, with 23 bases left in between. CDR1 and CDR2 from the germline V gene are MGHRA and YSYEKL. The CDR3 is made up of 18 amino acids. The CDR3 region has the DNA TGCGCCAGCAGCCAAGATGTAATGGCCCGCAGGGGAGTCAACGAGCAGTACTTC. It specifies CASSQDVMARRGVNEQYF.

The V and J genes are TRBV4-2 and TRBJ2-7; 10 bases agree with TRBD2. The germline V gene has CDR1 LGHNA and CDR2 YNFKEQ. The CDR3 extends over 16 amino acids. With V trimmed by 4 bases and J by 4 bases, 10 bases remained unmatched. CDR3: CASSPNRASGSYEQYF. CDR3 sequence (DNA): TGTGCCAGCAGCCCGAATAGGGCTAGCGGGAGTTACGAGCAGTACTTC.

The rearrangement links TRBV30 to TRBJ1-2; D unclear. From germline, CDR1 is GTSNPN and CDR2 SVGIG (reference sequence). There are 13 residues in the CDR3. V gave up 3 bases and J gave up 3 bases, with 11 bases separating them. CDR3 amino acids: CAWSPGDHYGYTF. The DNA for the CDR3 is TGTGCCTGGAGCCCCGGGGATCACTATGGCTACACCTTC.